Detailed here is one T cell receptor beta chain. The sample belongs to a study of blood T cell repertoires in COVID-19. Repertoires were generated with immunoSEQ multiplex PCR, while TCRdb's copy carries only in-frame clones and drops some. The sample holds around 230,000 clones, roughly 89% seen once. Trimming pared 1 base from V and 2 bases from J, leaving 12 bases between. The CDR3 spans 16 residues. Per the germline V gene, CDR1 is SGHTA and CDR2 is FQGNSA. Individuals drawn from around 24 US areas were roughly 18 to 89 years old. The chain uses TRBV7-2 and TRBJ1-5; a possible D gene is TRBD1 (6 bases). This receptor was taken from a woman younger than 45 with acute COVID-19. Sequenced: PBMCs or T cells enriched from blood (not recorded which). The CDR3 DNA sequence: TGTGCCAGCAGCTTAGAGGCAGGGGTAGGCAATCAGCCCCAGCATTTT. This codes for CASSLEAGVGNQPQHF. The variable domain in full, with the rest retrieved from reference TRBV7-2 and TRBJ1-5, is GAGVSQSPSNKVTEKGKDVELRCDPISGHTALYWYRQSLGQGLEFLIYFQGNSAPDKSGLPSDRFSAERTGGSVSTLTIQRTQQEDSAVYLCASSLEAGVGNQPQHFGDGTRLSIL.